The table lists the clone carrying this T cell receptor (beta chain) with many counts. The record originates from a study of T cells in Graves' hyperthyroidism and ophthalmopathy. RNA transcripts yielded amplified TCR beta CDR3 regions. The HTBI primer set was used in a first-round RT-PCR of the TCR CDR3. Using its own MiXCR run on the multiplex PCR reads, TCRdb lists one record per CDR3 protein. The sample lists more than 350,000 distinct CDR3 sequences, roughly 15% occurring once. Trimming cost V 1 base and J 5 bases, with 9 bases left between them. The CDR3 is 14 residues long. The V gene's germline CDR1 is SGHVS and CDR2 FNYEAQ.

Sequenced sample: blood. This chain joins TRBV7-6 and TRBJ1-3; D is unresolved. This receptor was identified in a woman aged 55-75 years with Graves' ophthalmopathy. CDR3 coding DNA: TGTGCCAGCAGCTTAGAGGCCAACCGAAACACCATATATTTT. This translates into CASSLEANRNTIYF.